The 18 T cell receptor beta chains in this list originate from one sample, sequenced in a study of monozygotic twins with inflammatory bowel disease. With the 5' RACE reads reprocessed, TCRdb shows one record per CDR3 protein and no DNA. This sample's table reports fewer than 450,000 distinct CDR3 sequences. The specimen was blood. The source of these receptors is a human donor with ulcerative colitis or Crohn's disease, or a healthy co-twin of an affected twin (not recorded which).

This rearrangement joins TRBV4-1 to TRBJ1-3. The germline gives CDR1 MGHRA, CDR2 YSYEKL. The CDR3 is made up of 14 amino acids. This CDR3 is CASSLFYLANTIYF.

The chain employs TRBV4-2 and TRBJ1-2; absent DNA, TCRdb's TRBD1 call cannot be checked. The CDR3 has 13 residues. CDR1 LGHNA and CDR2 YNFKEQ come from the germline V gene. CDR3 residues: CASSQDWTDGYTF.

This chain uses TRBV5-8 with TRBJ1-2. CDR1 and CDR2 (germline): SGHTS, YDEGEE. The CDR3 is made up of 14 amino acids. The CDR3 sequence: CASRLGQINYGYTF.

The chain uses TRBV5-6 and TRBJ2-7; TCRdb lists TRBD1, though no DNA is available to test this call. The V gene's germline CDR1 is SGHDT and CDR2 YYEEEE. This CDR3 comprises 20 residues. The CDR3 region is CASSLSLADRGLAFSYEQYF.

V and J are TRBV12-3 or TRBV12-4 and TRBJ1-6. The CDR3 spans 16 residues. The CDR3 protein is CASSLVLGTRNSPLHF.

The rearrangement joins TRBV18 to TRBJ1-1. The germline V gene encodes CDR1 KGHSH and CDR2 LQKENI. The CDR3 loop spans 18 amino acids. CDR3 residues: CASSPQGAAFVLNTEAFF. Using reference TRBV18 and TRBJ1-1 for the parts outside the CDR3, the full variable domain is NAGVMQNPRHLVRRRGQEARLRCSPMKGHSHVYWYRQLPEEGLKFMVYLQKENIIDESGMPKERFSAEFPKEGPSILRIQQVVRGDSAAYFCASSPQGAAFVLNTEAFFGQGTRLTVV.

This rearrangement joins TRBV18 to TRBJ2-2; the TRBD1 assignment by TCRdb is unverifiable without DNA. The CDR3 is 16 amino acids. Germline V lookup: CDR1 KGHSH, CDR2 LQKENI. CDR3 amino acids: CASSPGTGRLAGELFF. Looking up the rest from reference TRBV18 and TRBJ2-2 gives the full variable domain: NAGVMQNPRHLVRRRGQEARLRCSPMKGHSHVYWYRQLPEEGLKFMVYLQKENIIDESGMPKERFSAEFPKEGPSILRIQQVVRGDSAAYFCASSPGTGRLAGELFFGEGSRLTVL.

This chain connects TRBV5-1 to TRBJ2-1; TCRdb calls TRBD1, which cannot be checked without DNA. The CDR3 runs 14 residues. Germline CDR1 SGHRS, CDR2 YFSETQ. This chain's CDR3 is CASSPEDSANEQFF.

CDR3 sequence: CASHLEGASYEQYF. This chain joins TRBV2 and TRBJ2-7. Per the germline V gene, CDR1 is SNHLY and CDR2 is FYNNEI. The CDR3 is made up of 14 amino acids.

The V and J genes are TRBV29-1 and TRBJ2-3; without DNA, the TCRdb call of TRBD2 cannot be checked. The CDR3 has 13 amino acids. Per the germline V gene, CDR1 is SQVTM and CDR2 is ANQGSEA. The CDR3 protein is CSVRRGGTDTQYF.

V gene TRBV5-1 combines with J gene TRBJ1-2; TCRdb names TRBD1, which stays unverified in the absence of DNA. CDR3 length: 13 residues. Germline V gene data show CDR1 as SGHRS and CDR2 as YFSETQ. CDR3 region: CASSTDRGYGYTF. The full variable domain, its missing parts supplied by reference TRBV5-1 and TRBJ1-2, is KAGVTQTPRYLIKTRGQQVTLSCSPISGHRSVSWYQQTPGQGLQFLFEYFSETQRNKGNFPGRFSGRQFSNSRSEMNVSTLELGDSALYLCASSTDRGYGYTFGSGTRLTVV.

The V gene is TRBV4-3, the J gene TRBJ1-2; the D call from TCRdb, TRBD1, cannot be confirmed without DNA. CDR3 length equals 15 residues. The germline CDR1 and CDR2 sequences are LGHNA and YSLEER. Here the CDR3 reads CASSQHIDRVAGYTF.

The genes are TRBV7-3 and TRBJ2-1. CDR3 length equals 13 residues. From germline, CDR1 is SGHTA and CDR2 FQGTGA. Here the CDR3 reads CASSFYEEGEQFF.

This chain connects TRBV5-5 to TRBJ1-2; the D call from TCRdb, TRBD1, cannot be confirmed without DNA. The germline CDR1 and CDR2 sequences are SGHKS and YYEKEE (reference sequence). The CDR3 covers 14 residues. CDR3 residues: CASRTGTGAYGYTF.

This chain joins TRBV20-1 and TRBJ2-1; the TCRdb D gene call, TRBD1, has no DNA to confirm it. Germline V gene lookup returns CDR1 DFQATT and CDR2 SNEGSKA (reference sequence). The CDR3 length is 15 residues. The CDR3 loop reads CSASGGLNSYNEQFF.

J is TRBJ2-7 and V is TRBV4-2; TCRdb's D call of TRBD2 is untestable without DNA. CDR1 is LGHNA and CDR2 is YNFKEQ in the germline V gene. The length of the CDR3 is 14 residues. CDR3 protein: CASSSLAGDQEQYF.

CDR3 protein: CASSQALSRANEQFF. This chain joins TRBV4-2 and TRBJ2-1; TCRdb's assignment of TRBD2 cannot be checked, as there is no DNA. Germline V lookup: CDR1 LGHNA, CDR2 YNFKEQ. This CDR3 comprises 15 residues.

V is TRBV5-1 and J is TRBJ2-7; TCRdb names TRBD1, which stays unverified in the absence of DNA. There are 13 residues in the CDR3. Germline values: CDR1 SGHRS, CDR2 YFSETQ. CDR3 protein: CASGWDIDYEQYF.